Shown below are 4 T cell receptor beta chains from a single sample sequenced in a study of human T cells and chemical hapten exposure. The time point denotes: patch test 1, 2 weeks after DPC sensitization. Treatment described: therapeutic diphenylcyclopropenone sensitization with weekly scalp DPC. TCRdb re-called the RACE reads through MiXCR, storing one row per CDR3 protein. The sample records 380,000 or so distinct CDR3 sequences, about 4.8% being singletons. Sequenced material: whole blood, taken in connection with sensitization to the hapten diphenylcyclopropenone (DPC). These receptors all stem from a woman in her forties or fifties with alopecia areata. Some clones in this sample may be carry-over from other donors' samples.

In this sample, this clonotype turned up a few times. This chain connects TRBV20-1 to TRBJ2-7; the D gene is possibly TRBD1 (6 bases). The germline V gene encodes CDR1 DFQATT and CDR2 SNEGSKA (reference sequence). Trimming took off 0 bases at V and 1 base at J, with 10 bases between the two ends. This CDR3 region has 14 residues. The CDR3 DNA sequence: TGCAGTGCTAGAGACTTTCAGGGGTCCTACGAGCAGTACTTC. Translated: CSARDFQGSYEQYF.

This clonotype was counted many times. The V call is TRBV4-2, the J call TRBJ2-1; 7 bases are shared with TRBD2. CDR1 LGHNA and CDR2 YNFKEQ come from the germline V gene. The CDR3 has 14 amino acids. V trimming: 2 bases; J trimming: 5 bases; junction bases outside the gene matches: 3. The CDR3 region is CASSQSGADNEQFF. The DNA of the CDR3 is TGTGCCAGCAGCCAAAGCGGGGCTGACAATGAGCAGTTCTTC.

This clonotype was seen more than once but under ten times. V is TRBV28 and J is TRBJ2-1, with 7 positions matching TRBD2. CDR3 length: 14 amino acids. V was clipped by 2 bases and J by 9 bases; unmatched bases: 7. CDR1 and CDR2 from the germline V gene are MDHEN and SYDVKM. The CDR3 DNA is TGTGCCAGCAGTTTAACTAGCGTAAGGGGTGAGCAGTTCTTC. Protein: CASSLTSVRGEQFF.

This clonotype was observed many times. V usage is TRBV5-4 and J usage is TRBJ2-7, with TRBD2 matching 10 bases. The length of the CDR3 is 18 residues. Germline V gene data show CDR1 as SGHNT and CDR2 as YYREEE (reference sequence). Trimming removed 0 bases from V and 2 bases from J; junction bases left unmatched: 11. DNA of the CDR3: TGTGCCAGCAGCTTGGCAGGGGGCAGCGGGAGGGGACCCTACGAGCAGTACTTC. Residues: CASSLAGGSGRGPYEQYF.